These 22 T cell receptor beta chains share one sample of origin, sequenced in a study of molecular identifiers for immune sequencing clone quantification. From the PCR reads, TCRdb called clonotypes with MiXCR, one entry per CDR3 protein. Among about 500,000 distinct CDR3 sequences, around a fifth were seen once, and the ten largest hold about 0.8%. What was sequenced was naive CD8+ T cells from blood, with Jurkat cell RNA spiked in. Subset in this sample: FACS-sorted CD8+CD4-CCR7+CD45RA+ naive T cells. These receptors all stem from a human donor in good health. Some libraries in this study had Jurkat cell RNA spiked in.

The rearrangement links TRBV6-2 or TRBV6-3 to TRBJ2-3; maybe TRBD2 (5 bases). Germline CDR1 is MNHEY and CDR2 is SVGEGT. The ends were cut back, 0 bases at V and 2 bases at J, with 12 bases in the middle. This CDR3 has 16 residues. The CDR3, as DNA: TGTGCCAGCAGTTACTCGACCGGGATATACACAGATACGCAGTATTTT. Translating it yields CASSYSTGIYTDTQYF.

This clonotype was seen at least ten times. The chain employs TRBV11-2 and TRBJ1-5; D is unclear. Germline V gives CDR1 SGHAT, CDR2 FQNNGV. V lost 1 base to trimming and J lost 4 bases, with 11 bases between them. The CDR3 covers 15 residues. The CDR3 DNA is TGTGCCAGCAGCTTAGGTCCGGGTACAAATCAGCCCCAGCATTTT. It is translated as CASSLGPGTNQPQHF.

This clonotype has at least ten counts. The V gene is TRBV12-3 or TRBV12-4, the J gene TRBJ2-3; 10 bases align to TRBD1. This CDR3 comprises 16 residues. J gave up 6 bases and V 4 bases, and 10 bases lay outside the gene matches. CDR3: CASSSRDRGGSDTQYF. The CDR3 DNA sequence: TGTGCCAGCAGTTCCCGGGACAGGGGTGGTAGTGATACGCAGTATTTT.

Turning to this clonotype: A much larger clone lies one base from this, so it may be a read error. The chain is built from TRBV20-1 and TRBJ2-7; D uncertain. The CDR3 length is 15 residues. V shed 5 bases and J shed 4 bases, with 21 bases lying between them. CDR1 is DFQATT and CDR2 is SNEGSKA in the germline V gene (reference sequence). The CDR3 spells CSAGPAGPLAYEQYF. As DNA, the CDR3 is TGCAGTGCTGGACCGGCCGGGCCCTTGGCTTACGAGCAGTACTTC.

Ten or more counts support this clonotype. V and J are TRBV28 and TRBJ2-3; possibly TRBD2 for D (5 bases). V was pared by 6 bases and J by 6 bases, with 16 bases between. This CDR3 has 14 residues. Per the germline V gene, CDR1 is MDHEN and CDR2 is SYDVKM. CDR3 in amino acids: CASSKRTRGDTQYF. The CDR3 DNA sequence: TGTGCCAGCAGCAAAAGGACCCGCGGGGATACGCAGTATTTT.

This clonotype showed up many times. The chain is built from TRBV11-3 and TRBJ2-1, with 10 bases aligning to TRBD2. CDR1 is SGHNT, CDR2 YENEEA, per germline. The V and J ends lost 3 bases and 14 bases, in that order; junction bases with no gene match: 13. The CDR3 contains 15 residues. CDR3 DNA sequence: TGTGCCAGCAGCTTTGGGACTAGCGAACGAGAGGATAAGTTCTTC. Translated, it gives CASSFGTSEREDKFF.

This clonotype was recorded at least ten times. CDR3 amino acids: CASSLTGIGNQPQHF. For the CDR3, the DNA is TGCGCCAGCAGCTTGACAGGGATAGGCAATCAGCCCCAGCATTTT. The V call is TRBV5-1, the J call TRBJ1-5; perhaps TRBD1 as D (6 bases). V lost 1 base, J lost 2 bases, and 10 bases lay in between. CDR3 length: 15 amino acids. Germline CDR1 SGHRS, CDR2 YFSETQ.

This clonotype was seen at least ten times. The gene calls are TRBV5-1 and TRBJ2-7; tentative D call: TRBD1 (6 bases). This CDR3 is 16 amino acids long. Germline V lookup: CDR1 SGHRS, CDR2 YFSETQ. Trimming left V 0 bases short and J 3 bases short, with 16 bases between. In DNA form, the CDR3 reads TGCGCCAGCAGCTTGGAGAATCCAGGGGCAGGCTACGAGCAGTACTTC. Translation gives CASSLENPGAGYEQYF.

There are many counts of this clonotype. The V call is TRBV19, the J call TRBJ1-5; a weak D match, TRBD1 (5 bases). V was trimmed by 3 bases and J by 5 bases, leaving 11 bases between them. The CDR3 consists of 14 residues. Germline V gene lookup returns CDR1 LNHDA and CDR2 SQIVND (reference sequence). CDR3 nucleotide sequence: TGTGCCAGTAGTATGTTGCAGGGCTATCAGCCCCAGCATTTT. It is translated as CASSMLQGYQPQHF.

This clonotype was found many times. This sequence joins TRBV7-2 and TRBJ2-5; D gene uncertain. The V end was cut by 5 bases, the J end by 0 bases, with 7 bases between. The germline V gene has CDR1 SGHTA and CDR2 FQGNSA. This CDR3 has 13 amino acids. CDR3 loop: CASSDTYQETQYF. CDR3 coding DNA: TGTGCCAGCAGCGACACGTACCAAGAGACCCAGTACTTC.

This clonotype was counted many times. The chain employs TRBV7-2 and TRBJ1-1; 7 bases are a match to TRBD1. V was pared by 5 bases and J by 10 bases, with 10 bases of the junction left unmatched. The CDR3 consists of 13 residues. CDR1 SGHTA and CDR2 FQGNSA come from the germline V gene. The CDR3 DNA sequence: TGTGCCAGCAGCCCAAAGATGAGGGGGCCAGCTTTCTTT. As protein: CASSPKMRGPAFF.

The V gene is TRBV19, the J gene TRBJ2-7; D is perhaps TRBD1 (6 bases). Trimming took 4 bases from V and 4 from J, leaving 11 bases between them. Germline CDR1 and CDR2: LNHDA and SQIVND (reference sequence). This CDR3 has 13 amino acids. This CDR3 reads CASSRRQVYEQYF. The DNA of the CDR3 is TGTGCCAGTAGTAGAAGACAGGTGTACGAGCAGTACTTC.

The chain has TRBV29-1 and TRBJ2-1; TRBD2 agrees at 11 bases. The germline V gene encodes CDR1 SQVTM and CDR2 ANQGSEA. CDR3 size: 15 residues. The J segment lost 8 bases and the V segment lost 0 bases, leaving 6 bases of the junction unmatched. The CDR3 coding sequence is TGCAGCGTTGAAGAAGTAGCGGGAGGGCTCGATGAGCAGTTCTTC. Amino acid sequence: CSVEEVAGGLDEQFF.

This clonotype was seen only a few times. This sequence joins TRBV27 and TRBJ2-2, with 10 bases fitting TRBD2. Germline loops: CDR1 MNHEY, CDR2 SMNVEV (reference sequence). J was trimmed by 6 bases and V by 5 bases; bases with no gene match: 3. This CDR3 region has 14 residues. The CDR3 DNA reads TGTGCCAGCAGTGCTGGACTAGCGGCCGGGGAGCTGTTTTTT. It encodes CASSAGLAAGELFF.

Regarding this clonotype: This may come from a read error, since a much larger clone is one base off. The chain uses TRBV28 and TRBJ1-1, with a tentative D call TRBD1 (5 bases). Germline values: CDR1 MDHEN, CDR2 SYDVKM. This CDR3 contains 16 residues. V lost 3 bases, J lost 0 bases, and 14 bases lay in between. The CDR3 is CASSFHHGTVNTEAFF. The CDR3 nucleotides are TGTGCCAGCAGTTTTCACCATGGGACCGTGAACACTGAAGCTTTCTTT.

In its sample, this clonotype was seen many times. J is TRBJ2-7 and V is TRBV7-2; 9 bases map to TRBD2. Germline values: CDR1 SGHTA, CDR2 FQGNSA. V gave up 7 bases and J gave up 2 bases; unmatched junction bases: 9. CDR3 size: 15 residues. The CDR3 DNA is TGTGCCAGCACGCCGACTAGCGGCCCAACCTACGAGCAGTACTTC. It is translated as CASTPTSGPTYEQYF.

This clonotype was observed a handful of times. The chain links TRBV28 to TRBJ1-6, with TRBD1 matching 7 bases. This CDR3 spans 19 amino acids. CDR1 is MDHEN, CDR2 SYDVKM, per germline. Trimming at V came to 6 bases and at J to 0 bases, leaving 14 bases not matched to a gene. For the CDR3, the DNA is TGTGCCAGCAGCCACGGGACAGCGCTTCCCAGCTCCTATAATTCACCCCTCCACTTT. Amino acids: CASSHGTALPSSYNSPLHF.

The rearrangement uses TRBV27 and TRBJ2-4; perhaps TRBD1 as D (7 bases). Trimming took 6 bases from V and 8 from J, leaving 14 bases between them. The CDR3 has 13 amino acids. The V gene's germline CDR1 is MNHEY and CDR2 SMNVEV (reference sequence). CDR3 in amino acids: CASRARGVDIQYF. For the CDR3, the DNA is TGTGCCAGCAGGGCCAGGGGGGTGGACATTCAGTACTTC.

This clonotype was seen a handful of times. The chain joins TRBV14 to TRBJ2-2; D might be TRBD1 or TRBD2, each matching 6 bases. The CDR3 has 16 amino acids. V was trimmed by 0 bases and J by 5 bases, leaving 13 bases between them. Per germline, CDR1 SGHDN and CDR2 FVKESK. The CDR3: CASSQEYSGATGELFF. Here the CDR3 DNA reads TGTGCCAGCAGCCAAGAATATTCGGGGGCAACCGGGGAGCTGTTTTTT.

This chain connects TRBV7-6 to TRBJ2-7; 7 bases agree with TRBD1. The CDR3 loop spans 13 amino acids. With 4 bases clipped from V and 6 bases from J, the junction kept 6 bases outside the gene matches. Per germline, CDR1 SGHVS and CDR2 FNYEAQ. CDR3 loop: CASSSQGVGEQYF. For the CDR3, the DNA is TGTGCCAGCAGCTCGCAGGGGGTTGGCGAGCAGTACTTC.

Note on this clonotype: The CDR3 does not end in the conserved phenylalanine or tryptophan, so this is likely a read error. V is TRBV5-1 and J is TRBJ2-3; the D is unclear. Trimming took off 1 base at V and 8 bases at J, with 17 bases between the two ends. Germline V gene lookup returns CDR1 SGHRS and CDR2 YFSETQ. The CDR3 covers 15 residues. In DNA, the CDR3 is TGCGCCAGCAGCTTGACACCCTCAGGACGGGCTACGCAGTATCTT. It specifies CASSLTPSGRATQYL.

The chain combines TRBV3-1 with TRBJ2-1, with 7 positions matching TRBD2. The CDR3 has 16 residues. Trimming at V came to 6 bases and at J to 3 bases, leaving 11 bases not matched to a gene. The germline gives CDR1 LGHDT, CDR2 YNNKEL (reference sequence). Here the CDR3 DNA reads TGTGCCAGCAGTCAGCACCTAGCGGAACTCTACAATGAGCAGTTCTTC. It is translated as CASSQHLAELYNEQFF.